The clone carrying this T cell receptor beta chain is medium-sized by share. What it binds is unknown. Germline V gives CDR1 LGHNA, CDR2 YNFKEQ. V shed 0 bases and J shed 3 bases, with 13 bases lying between them. The CDR3 runs 16 residues. The protocol was immunoSEQ multiplex PCR, while the TCRdb copy is restricted to in-frame clones and leaves out a portion. The sample has about 160,000 clones, roughly 89% seen once. These data originate in a study of cytomegalovirus exposure and HLA in healthy donors. Findings and caveats of the study: The classifier, whose performance was assessed in both the original and validation cohorts, reportedly diagnosed cytomegalovirus status with high specificity and sensitivity. Researchers counted roughly 160 TCR beta chains as cytomegalovirus-associated. In a later analysis, first-cohort TCR clusters were found to tend to co-occur in the 95 to 150 validation repertoires.

Sequencing used PBMCs. The chain uses TRBV4-2 and TRBJ2-3, with D perhaps matching TRBD2 (7 bases). The TCR sequence derives from a woman aged 18-30 years in good health and CMV-seropositive. CDR3 amino acids: CASSQEVGGGTDTQYF. The CDR3 DNA is TGTGCCAGCAGCCAAGAAGTGGGAGGGGGGACAGATACGCAGTATTTT.